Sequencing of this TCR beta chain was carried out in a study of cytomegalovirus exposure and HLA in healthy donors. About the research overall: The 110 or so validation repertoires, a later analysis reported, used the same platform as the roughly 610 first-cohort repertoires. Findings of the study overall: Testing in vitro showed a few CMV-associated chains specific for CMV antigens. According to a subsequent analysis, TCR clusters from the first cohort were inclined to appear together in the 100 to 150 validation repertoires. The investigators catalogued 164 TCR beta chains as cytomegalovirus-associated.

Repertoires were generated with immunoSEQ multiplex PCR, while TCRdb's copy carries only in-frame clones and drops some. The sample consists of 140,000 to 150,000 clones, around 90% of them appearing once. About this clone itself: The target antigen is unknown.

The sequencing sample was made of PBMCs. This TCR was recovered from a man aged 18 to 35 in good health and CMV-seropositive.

The CDR3 here is CASNVGHRNSPLHF. DNA for the CDR3: TGTGCCAGCAATGTAGGACATCGTAATTCACCCCTCCACTTT. The V call is TRBV6-1, the J call TRBJ1-6; D is perhaps TRBD1 (5 bases). The CDR3 runs to 14 residues. With 7 bases removed from V and 6 bases from J, the gap between germline ends came to 13 bases. Looked up from germline, CDR1 is MNHNS and CDR2 is SASEGT.